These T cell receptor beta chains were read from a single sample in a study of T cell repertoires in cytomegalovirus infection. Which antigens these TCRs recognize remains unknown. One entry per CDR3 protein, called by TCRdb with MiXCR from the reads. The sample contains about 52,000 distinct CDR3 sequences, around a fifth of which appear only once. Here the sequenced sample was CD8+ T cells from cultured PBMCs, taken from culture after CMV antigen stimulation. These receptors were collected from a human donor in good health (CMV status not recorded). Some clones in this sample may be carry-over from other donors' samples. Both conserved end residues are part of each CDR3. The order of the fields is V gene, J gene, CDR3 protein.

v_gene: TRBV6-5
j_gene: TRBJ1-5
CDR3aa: CASSLGRDHSNQPQHF

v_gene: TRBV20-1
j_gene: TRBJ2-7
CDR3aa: CSARDAGGAYEQYF

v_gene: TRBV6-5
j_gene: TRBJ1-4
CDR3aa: CASSPGTGFREKLFF

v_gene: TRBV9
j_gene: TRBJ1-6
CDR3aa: CASRGGGNSPLHF

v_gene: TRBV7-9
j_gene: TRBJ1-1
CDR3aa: CASSLGSGAEAFF

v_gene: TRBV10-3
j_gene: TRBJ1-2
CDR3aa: CAISESPGRYGYTF

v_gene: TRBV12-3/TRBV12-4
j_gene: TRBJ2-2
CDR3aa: CASSFLGGNTGELFF

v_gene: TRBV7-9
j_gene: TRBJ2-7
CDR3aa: CASSFPGDSYEQYF

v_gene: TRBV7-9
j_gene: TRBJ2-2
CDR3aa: CATRGSNTGELFF

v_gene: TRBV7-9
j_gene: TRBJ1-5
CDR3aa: CASRGQGAQPQHF

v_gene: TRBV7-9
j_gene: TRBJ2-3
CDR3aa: CASSSIRADTQYF

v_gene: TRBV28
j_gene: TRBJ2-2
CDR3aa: CASSQGSRGWTGELFF

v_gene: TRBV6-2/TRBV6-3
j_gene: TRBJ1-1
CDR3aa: CASSYGETGGTEAFF

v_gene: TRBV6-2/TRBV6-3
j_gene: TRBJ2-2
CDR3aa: CASSYLRAGGSGELFF

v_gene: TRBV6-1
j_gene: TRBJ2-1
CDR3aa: CASSEFEVGHEQFF

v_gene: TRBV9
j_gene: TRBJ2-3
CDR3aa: CASSGPLTGGLDTQYF

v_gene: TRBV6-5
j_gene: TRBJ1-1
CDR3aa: CASSSPRQGDTEAFF

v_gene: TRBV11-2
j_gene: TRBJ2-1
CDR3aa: CASSLLSSVGGRSSYNEQFF

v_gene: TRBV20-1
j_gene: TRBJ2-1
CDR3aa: CSARWQRFDEQFF

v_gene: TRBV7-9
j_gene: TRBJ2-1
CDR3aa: CASSSGLTNEQFF

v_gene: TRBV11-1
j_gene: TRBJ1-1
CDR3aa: CASSLGQANTEAFF

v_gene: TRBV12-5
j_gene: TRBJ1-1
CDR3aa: CASGLDQGSGTEAFF

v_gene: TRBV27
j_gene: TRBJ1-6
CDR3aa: CASSLYELGSPLHF

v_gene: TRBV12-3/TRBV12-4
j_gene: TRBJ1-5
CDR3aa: CASSPQGWANQPQHF

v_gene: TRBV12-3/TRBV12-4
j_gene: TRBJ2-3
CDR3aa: CASSLTGTGPTDTQYF

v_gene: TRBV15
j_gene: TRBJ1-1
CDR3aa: CATSRGWTGLNTEAFF

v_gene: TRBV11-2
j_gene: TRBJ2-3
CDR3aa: CASSLDPTDTQYF

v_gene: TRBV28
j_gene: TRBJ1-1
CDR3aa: CASSSAVNEAFF

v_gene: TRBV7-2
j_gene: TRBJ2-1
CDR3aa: CASSLVPKPGPPSYNEQFF

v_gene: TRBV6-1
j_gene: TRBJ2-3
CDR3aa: CATSDLTRADTQYF

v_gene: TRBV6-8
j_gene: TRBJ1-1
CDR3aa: CASSQAVNTEAFF

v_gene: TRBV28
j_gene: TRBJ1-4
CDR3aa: CASSLSRATNEKLFF

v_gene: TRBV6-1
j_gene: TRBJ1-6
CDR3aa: CASSEFSVRNSPLHF

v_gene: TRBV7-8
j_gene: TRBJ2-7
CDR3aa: CASSLYSGYPYF

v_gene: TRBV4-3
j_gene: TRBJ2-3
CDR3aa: CASSQDLGQNTDTQYF

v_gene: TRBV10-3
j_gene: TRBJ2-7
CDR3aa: CATLRDRGLSYEQYF